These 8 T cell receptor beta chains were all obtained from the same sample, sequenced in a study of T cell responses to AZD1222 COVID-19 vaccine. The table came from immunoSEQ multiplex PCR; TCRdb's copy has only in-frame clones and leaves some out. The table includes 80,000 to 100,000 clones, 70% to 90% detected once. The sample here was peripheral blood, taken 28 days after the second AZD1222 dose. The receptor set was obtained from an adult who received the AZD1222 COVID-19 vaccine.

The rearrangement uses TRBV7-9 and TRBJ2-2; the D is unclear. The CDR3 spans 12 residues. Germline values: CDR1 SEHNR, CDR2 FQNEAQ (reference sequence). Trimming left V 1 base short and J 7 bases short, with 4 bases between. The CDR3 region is CASSLGFGELFF. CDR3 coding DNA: TGTGCCAGCAGCTTAGGGTTCGGGGAGCTGTTTTTT.

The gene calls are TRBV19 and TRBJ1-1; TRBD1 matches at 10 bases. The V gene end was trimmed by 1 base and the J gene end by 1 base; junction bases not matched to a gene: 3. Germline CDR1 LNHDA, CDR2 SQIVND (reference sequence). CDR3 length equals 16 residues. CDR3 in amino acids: CASSIGRDRGNTEAFF. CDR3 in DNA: TGTGCCAGTAGTATAGGAAGGGACAGGGGGAACACTGAAGCTTTCTTT. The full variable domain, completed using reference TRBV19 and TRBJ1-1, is DGGITQSPKYLFRKEGQNVTLSCEQNLNHDAMYWYRQDPGQGLRLIYYSQIVNDFQKGDIAEGYSVSREKKESFPLTVTSAQKNPTAFYLCASSIGRDRGNTEAFFGQGTRLTVV.

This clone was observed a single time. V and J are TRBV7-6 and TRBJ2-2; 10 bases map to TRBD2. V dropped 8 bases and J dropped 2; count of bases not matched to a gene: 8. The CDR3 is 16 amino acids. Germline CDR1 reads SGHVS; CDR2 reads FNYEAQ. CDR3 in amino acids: CASLSSGGLNTGELFF. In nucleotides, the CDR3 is TGTGCCAGCTTGTCTAGCGGGGGACTTAACACCGGGGAGCTGTTTTTT.

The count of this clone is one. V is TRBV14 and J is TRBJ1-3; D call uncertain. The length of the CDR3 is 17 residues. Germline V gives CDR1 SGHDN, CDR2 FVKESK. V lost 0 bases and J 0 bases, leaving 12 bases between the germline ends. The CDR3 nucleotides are TGTGCCAGCAGCCAAGATACCGCAGATCCCTCTGGAAACACCATATATTTT. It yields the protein CASSQDTADPSGNTIYF.

As DNA, the CDR3 is TGTGCCAGCAGCGACACAGGGTATGGCTACACCTTC. Translation: CASSDTGYGYTF. The chain recombines TRBV9 with TRBJ1-2, with D possibly matching TRBD1 (6 bases). Germline CDR1 and CDR2: SGDLS and YYNGEE. Trimming shortened V by 3 bases and J by 5 bases, and 8 bases separated the two germline ends. The CDR3 runs 12 residues. The complete variable domain, with remaining parts taken from reference TRBV9 and TRBJ1-2, reads DSGVTQTPKHLITATGQRVTLRCSPRSGDLSVYWYQQSLDQGLQFLIQYYNGEERAKGNILERFSAQQFPDLHSELNLSSLELGDSALYFCASSDTGYGYTFGSGTRLTVV.

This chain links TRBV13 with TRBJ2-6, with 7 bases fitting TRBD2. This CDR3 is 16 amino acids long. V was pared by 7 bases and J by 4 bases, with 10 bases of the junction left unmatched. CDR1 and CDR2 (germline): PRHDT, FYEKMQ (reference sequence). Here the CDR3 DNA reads TGTGCCAGCACTCAGGAGCGGGGATCGGGGGCCAACGTCCTGACTTTC. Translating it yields CASTQERGSGANVLTF.

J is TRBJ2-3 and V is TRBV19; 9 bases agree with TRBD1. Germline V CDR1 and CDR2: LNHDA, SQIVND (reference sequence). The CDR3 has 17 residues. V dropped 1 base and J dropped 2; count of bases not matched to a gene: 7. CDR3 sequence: CASSIAFRDRDTDTQYF. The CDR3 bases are TGTGCCAGTAGTATAGCTTTCCGGGACAGGGACACAGATACGCAGTATTTT.

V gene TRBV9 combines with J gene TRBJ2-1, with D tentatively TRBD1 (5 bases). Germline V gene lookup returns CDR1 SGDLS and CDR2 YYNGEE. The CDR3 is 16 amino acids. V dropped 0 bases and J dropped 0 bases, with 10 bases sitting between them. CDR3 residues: CASSVGGTGSYNEQFF. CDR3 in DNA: TGTGCCAGCAGCGTAGGGGGAACAGGCTCCTACAATGAGCAGTTCTTC.